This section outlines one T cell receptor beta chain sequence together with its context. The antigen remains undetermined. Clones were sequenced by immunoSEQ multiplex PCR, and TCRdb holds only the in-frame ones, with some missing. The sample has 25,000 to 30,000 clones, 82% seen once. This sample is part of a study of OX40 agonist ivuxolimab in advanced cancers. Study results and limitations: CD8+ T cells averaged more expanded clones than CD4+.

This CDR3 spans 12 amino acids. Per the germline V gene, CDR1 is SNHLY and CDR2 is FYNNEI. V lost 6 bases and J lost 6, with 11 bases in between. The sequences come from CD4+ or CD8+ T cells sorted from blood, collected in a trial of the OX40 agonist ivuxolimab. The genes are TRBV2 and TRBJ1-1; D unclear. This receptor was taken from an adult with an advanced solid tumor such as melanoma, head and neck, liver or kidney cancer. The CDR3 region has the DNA TGTGCCAGCAGGCGCTCCGGCGCTGAAGCTTTCTTT. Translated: CASRRSGAEAFF.